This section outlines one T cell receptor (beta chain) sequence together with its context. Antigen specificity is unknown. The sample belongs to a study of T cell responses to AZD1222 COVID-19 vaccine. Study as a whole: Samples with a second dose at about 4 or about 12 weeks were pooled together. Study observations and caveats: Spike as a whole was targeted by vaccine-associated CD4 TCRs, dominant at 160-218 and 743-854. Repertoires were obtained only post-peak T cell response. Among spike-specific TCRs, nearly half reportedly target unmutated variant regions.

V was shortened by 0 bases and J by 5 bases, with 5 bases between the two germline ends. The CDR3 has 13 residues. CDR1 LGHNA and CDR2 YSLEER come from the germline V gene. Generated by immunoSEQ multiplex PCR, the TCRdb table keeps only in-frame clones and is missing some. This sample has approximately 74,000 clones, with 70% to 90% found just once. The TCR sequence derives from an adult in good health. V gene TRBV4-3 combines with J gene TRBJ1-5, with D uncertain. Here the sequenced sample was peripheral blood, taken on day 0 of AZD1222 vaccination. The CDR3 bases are TGCGCCAGCAGCCAAGATAGGGATCAGCCCCAGCATTTT. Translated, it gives CASSQDRDQPQHF.